This TCR beta chain was recorded in a study of T cell changes during pregnancy in multiple sclerosis. Repertoires were generated with immunoSEQ multiplex PCR, while TCRdb's copy carries only in-frame clones and drops some. The table has some 60,000 clones, about 88% seen once. V dropped 4 bases and J dropped 3; count of bases not matched to a gene: 8. This CDR3 is 16 amino acids long. Germline V gene sequence: CDR1 SEHNR, CDR2 FQNEAQ (reference sequence). Sequencing used CD4+ T cells from peripheral blood mononuclear cells, obtained in the third trimester of pregnancy. This TCR derives from a female donor with multiple sclerosis, enrolled in a pregnancy study. The genes are TRBV7-9 and TRBJ1-4, with TRBD1 matching over 7 bases. Here the CDR3 DNA reads TGTGCCAGCAGCTCCCCTCCGGGACAGTCTAATGAAAAACTGTTTTTT. It translates to CASSSPPGQSNEKLFF.